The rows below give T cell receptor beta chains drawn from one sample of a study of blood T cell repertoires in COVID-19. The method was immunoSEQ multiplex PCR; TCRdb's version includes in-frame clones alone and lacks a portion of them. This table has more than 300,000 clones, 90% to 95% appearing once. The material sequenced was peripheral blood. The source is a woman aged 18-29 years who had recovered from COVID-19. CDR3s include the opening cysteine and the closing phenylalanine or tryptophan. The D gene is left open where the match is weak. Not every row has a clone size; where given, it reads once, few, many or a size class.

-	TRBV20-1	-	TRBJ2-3	TGCAGTGCTAGTCGACAGCGAGCGACTAGCACAGATACGCAGTATTTT	CSASRQRATSTDTQYF
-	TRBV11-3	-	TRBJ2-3	TGTGCCAGCAGCTTACTGACAGGAGGGGGCTGGCGCACAGATACGCAGTATTTT	CASSLLTGGGWRTDTQYF
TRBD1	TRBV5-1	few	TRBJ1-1	TGCGCCAGCAGCTTGGTTATAGGGGGCGACTCTGAAGCTTTCTTT	CASSLVIGGDSEAFF
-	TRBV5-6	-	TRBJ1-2	TGTGCCAGCAGCTACCTCAGGGGAAAAAACTATGGCTACACCTTC	CASSYLRGKNYGYTF
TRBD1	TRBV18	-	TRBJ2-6	TGTGCCAGCTCATCGACAGGGACTGGGGCCAACGTCCTGACTTTC	CASSSTGTGANVLTF
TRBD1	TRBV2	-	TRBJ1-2	TGTGCCACCATGGACAGGAACTATGGCTACACCTTC	CATMDRNYGYTF
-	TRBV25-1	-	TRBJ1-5	TGTGCCAGCAGTGAGCAGGGTAATAATCAGCCCCAGCATTTT	CASSEQGNNQPQHF
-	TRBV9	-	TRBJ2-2	TGTGCCAGCAGTGCAGGGCTCACCGGGGAGCTGTTTTTT	CASSAGLTGELFF
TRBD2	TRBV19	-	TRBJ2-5	TGTGCCAGTAGTCTCGCCTCGGGGGGTCAAGAGACCCAGTACTTC	CASSLASGGQETQYF
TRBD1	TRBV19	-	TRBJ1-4	TGTGCCAGTAGCCCGGGACAGGGGGGCCAGGGAACTAATGAAAAACTGTTTTTT	CASSPGQGGQGTNEKLFF
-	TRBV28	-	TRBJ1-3	TGTGCCAGCAGGAGCGGGGTCGAGTCTGGAAACACCATATATTTT	CASRSGVESGNTIYF
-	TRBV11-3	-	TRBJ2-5	TGTGCCAGCAGCTACGTCAGGAGGGAGACCCAGTACTTC	CASSYVRRETQYF
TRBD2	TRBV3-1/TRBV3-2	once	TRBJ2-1	TGTGCCAGCAGCCGACTAGCGGGAGTCCACAATGAGCAGTTCTTC	CASSRLAGVHNEQFF
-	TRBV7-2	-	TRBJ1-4	TGTGCCAGCAGCTCCCGGGGGGGGCCAGCGAGGACTAATGAAAAACTGTTTTTT	CASSSRGGPARTNEKLFF
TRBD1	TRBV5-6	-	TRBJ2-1	TGTGCCAGCAGCTTGCGGACAGGGCTCACCTACAATGAGCAGTTCTTC	CASSLRTGLTYNEQFF
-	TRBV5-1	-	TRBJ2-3	TGCGCCAGCAGCTTGGATTGGCGGGACGCGCAGTATTTT	CASSLDWRDAQYF
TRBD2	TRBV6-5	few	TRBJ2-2	TGTGCCAGCAGTTACCGGACTAGCGGGAACACCGGGGAGCTGTTTTTT	CASSYRTSGNTGELFF
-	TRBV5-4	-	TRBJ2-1	TGTGCCAGCAGCTTGACTCAGGGGGGCGATGAGCAGTTCTTC	CASSLTQGGDEQFF
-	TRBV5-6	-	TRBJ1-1	TGTGCCAGCAGCCCGACGGGTCCCGAGTTAGCTGAAGCTTTCTTT	CASSPTGPELAEAFF
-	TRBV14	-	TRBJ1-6	TGTGCCAGCAGCCAGGGGCGTCGGTCCTATAATTCACCCCTCCACTTT	CASSQGRRSYNSPLHF
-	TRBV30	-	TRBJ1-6	TGTGCCTGGAGGACAGGACGTTCACCCCTCCACTTT	CAWRTGRSPLHF
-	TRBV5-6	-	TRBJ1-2	TGTGCCAGCAGCTTGAAGACACCTTATGGCTACACCTTC	CASSLKTPYGYTF
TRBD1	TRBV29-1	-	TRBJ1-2	TGCAGCGTTGCGAGCCAGGGGGCTGATGGCTACACCTTC	CSVASQGADGYTF
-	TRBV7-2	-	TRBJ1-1	TGTGCCAGCAGCTTAGTCTTGAACACTGAAGCTTTCTTT	CASSLVLNTEAFF
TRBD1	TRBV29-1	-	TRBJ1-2	TGCAGCGTTAGAAGGACAGGGGGCGTCTATGGCTACACCTTC	CSVRRTGGVYGYTF
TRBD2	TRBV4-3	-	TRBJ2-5	TGCGCCAGCAGCCAATCTCTAGCGGGAGCTGGAGAGACCCAGTACTTC	CASSQSLAGAGETQYF
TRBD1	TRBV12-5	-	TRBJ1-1	TGTGCTAGTGGACGACAGGGGAACACTGAAGCTTTCTTT	CASGRQGNTEAFF
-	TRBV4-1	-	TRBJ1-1	TGCGCCAGCAGCCAAAGTGGAGGTAGGAACACTGAAGCTTTCTTT	CASSQSGGRNTEAFF
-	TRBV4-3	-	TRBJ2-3	TGCGCCAGCAGCCAAGGGGCTAGCGGCACAGATACGCAGTATTTT	CASSQGASGTDTQYF
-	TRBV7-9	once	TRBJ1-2	TGTGCCAGCAGCTTGAGCAGACAGAAAGACTATGGCTACACCTTC	CASSLSRQKDYGYTF
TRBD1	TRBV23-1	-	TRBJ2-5	TGCGCCAGCAGTCGGCAGGACAGGGCTGATGAATCGGGAGAGACCCAGTACTTC	CASSRQDRADESGETQYF
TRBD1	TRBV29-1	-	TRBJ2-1	TGCAGCGTTGAAGGGGACAGGGGGCGAAGTGAGCAGTTCTTC	CSVEGDRGRSEQFF
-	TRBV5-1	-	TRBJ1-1	TGCGCCAGCAGCTTCAGAAACTTCGGGAGGAACACTGAAGCTTTCTTT	CASSFRNFGRNTEAFF
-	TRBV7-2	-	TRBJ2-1	TGTGCCAGCAGCTTATGGGACACCAGTTACAATGAGCAGTTCTTC	CASSLWDTSYNEQFF
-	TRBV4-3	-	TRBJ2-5	TGCGCCAGCAGCCAAGATCTCGACAGGCAAGAGACCCAGTACTTC	CASSQDLDRQETQYF
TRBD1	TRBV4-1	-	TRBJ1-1	TGCGCCAGCAGCCTCAACAGGGGGCTGGACACTGAAGCTTTCTTT	CASSLNRGLDTEAFF
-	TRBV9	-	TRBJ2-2	TGTGCCAGCAGCGTAGCGGAGGGTAACGTAGACACCGGGGAGCTGTTTTTT	CASSVAEGNVDTGELFF
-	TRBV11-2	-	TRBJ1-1	TGTGCCAGCAGCTTAGCGCGCGGGACTGAAGCTTTCTTT	CASSLARGTEAFF
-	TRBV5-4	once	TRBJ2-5	TGTGCCAGCAGCCAGACAGGAAAAGAGACCCAGTACTTC	CASSQTGKETQYF
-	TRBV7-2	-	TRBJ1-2	TGTGCCAGCAGCTTAGATCGCACAGGGACAGGCTACACCTTC	CASSLDRTGTGYTF
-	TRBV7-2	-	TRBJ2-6	TGTGCCAGCAGCTTAGATCCGGGGAGAGGGGCCAACGTCCTGACTTTC	CASSLDPGRGANVLTF
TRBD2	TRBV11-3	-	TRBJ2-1	TGTGCCAGCAGCTCGCCGGGACTAGCGGGAGTCTACAATGAGCAGTTCTTC	CASSSPGLAGVYNEQFF
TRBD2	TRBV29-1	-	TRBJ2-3	TGCAGCGTTGAAGGGGTGGGTGGCGGGGGACCGTCCAGCACAGATACGCAGTATTTT	CSVEGVGGGGPSSTDTQYF
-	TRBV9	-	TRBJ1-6	TGTGCCAGCAACAAACGGGGATTGGATTCACCCCTCCACTTT	CASNKRGLDSPLHF
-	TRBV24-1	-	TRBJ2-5	TGTGCCACCAGTGATTGGAGTGGGAGGGAGACCCAGTACTTC	CATSDWSGRETQYF
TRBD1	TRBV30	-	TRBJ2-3	TGTGCCTGGACCAGGGGGACAGGGGGTACAGATACGCAGTATTTT	CAWTRGTGGTDTQYF
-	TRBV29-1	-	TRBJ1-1	TGCAGCGTTGTTGGCCCAGGGGCTGAAGCTTTCTTT	CSVVGPGAEAFF
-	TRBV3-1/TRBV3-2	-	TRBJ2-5	TGTGCCAGCAGCCGAGACAGGCGAGAGACCCAGTACTTC	CASSRDRRETQYF
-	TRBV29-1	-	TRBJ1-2	TGCAGCGTTGTAGGGGGAATCGGGGCTGGGAGCTACACCTTC	CSVVGGIGAGSYTF
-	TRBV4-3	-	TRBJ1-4	TGCGCCAGCAGCCAAGGCGGGAGAAGTAATGAAAAACTGTTTTTT	CASSQGGRSNEKLFF
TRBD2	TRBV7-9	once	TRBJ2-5	TGTGCCAGCAGCTTAAGCGGGAGAGGCTGGGGAGAGACCCAGTACTTC	CASSLSGRGWGETQYF
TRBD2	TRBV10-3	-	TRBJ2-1	TGTGCCATCAGTGAGTCTACAAGCGGGAGGCCCGGGGAGCAGTTCTTC	CAISESTSGRPGEQFF
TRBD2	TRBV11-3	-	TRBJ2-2	TGTGCCAGCAAGAATCCGAGCGGGGGGGCCGCCGGGGAGCTGTTTTTT	CASKNPSGGAAGELFF
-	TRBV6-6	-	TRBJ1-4	TGTGCCAGCGGAGCCAATGAAAAACTGTTTTTT	CASGANEKLFF
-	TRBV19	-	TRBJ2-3	TGTGCCAGTAGTAAGGTCGGGTCAGATGATACGCAGTATTTT	CASSKVGSDDTQYF